This T cell receptor (beta chain) was sequenced for a study of blood T cell repertoires in COVID-19. For the study at large: Acute and convalescent COVID-19 specimens originated in the United States, Italy and Spain.

Original data processing: Reference gene primer amplification in the assay estimated nucleated cell counts. The assay was immunoSEQ multiplex PCR, and TCRdb's table has in-frame clones only and misses some. That table is the source of V, J and clone size, and D and trimming were worked out from the DNA. The sample holds tens of thousands of clones; 65% to 90% are singletons and the top ten take around 17%. Trimming cost V 6 bases and J 4 bases, with 10 bases left between them. The CDR3 is 12 amino acids. Only one count was recorded for this clone. The source is a human donor in a cohort sampled during active COVID-19. The V gene is TRBV12-3 or TRBV12-4, the J gene TRBJ2-7; D remains ambiguous. What was sequenced was peripheral blood. In nucleotides, the CDR3 is TGTGCCAGCAGCACAAGTCCGTACGAGCAGTACTTC. Its protein is CASSTSPYEQYF.